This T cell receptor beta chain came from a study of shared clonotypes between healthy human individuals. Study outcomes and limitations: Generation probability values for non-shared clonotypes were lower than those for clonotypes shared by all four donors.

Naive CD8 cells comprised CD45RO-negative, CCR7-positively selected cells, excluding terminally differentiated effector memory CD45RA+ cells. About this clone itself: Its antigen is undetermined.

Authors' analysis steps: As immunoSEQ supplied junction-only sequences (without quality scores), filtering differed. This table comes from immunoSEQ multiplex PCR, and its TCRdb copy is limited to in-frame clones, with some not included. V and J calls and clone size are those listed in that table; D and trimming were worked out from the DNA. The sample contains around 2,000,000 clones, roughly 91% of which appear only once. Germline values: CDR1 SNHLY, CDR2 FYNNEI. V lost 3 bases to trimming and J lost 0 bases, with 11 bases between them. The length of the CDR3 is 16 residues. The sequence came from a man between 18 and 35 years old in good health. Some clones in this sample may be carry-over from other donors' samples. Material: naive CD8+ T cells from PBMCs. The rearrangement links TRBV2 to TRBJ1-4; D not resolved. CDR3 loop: CASSDSVGATNEKLFF. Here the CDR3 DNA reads TGTGCCAGCAGTGATTCGGTTGGCGCAACTAATGAAAAACTGTTTTTT.